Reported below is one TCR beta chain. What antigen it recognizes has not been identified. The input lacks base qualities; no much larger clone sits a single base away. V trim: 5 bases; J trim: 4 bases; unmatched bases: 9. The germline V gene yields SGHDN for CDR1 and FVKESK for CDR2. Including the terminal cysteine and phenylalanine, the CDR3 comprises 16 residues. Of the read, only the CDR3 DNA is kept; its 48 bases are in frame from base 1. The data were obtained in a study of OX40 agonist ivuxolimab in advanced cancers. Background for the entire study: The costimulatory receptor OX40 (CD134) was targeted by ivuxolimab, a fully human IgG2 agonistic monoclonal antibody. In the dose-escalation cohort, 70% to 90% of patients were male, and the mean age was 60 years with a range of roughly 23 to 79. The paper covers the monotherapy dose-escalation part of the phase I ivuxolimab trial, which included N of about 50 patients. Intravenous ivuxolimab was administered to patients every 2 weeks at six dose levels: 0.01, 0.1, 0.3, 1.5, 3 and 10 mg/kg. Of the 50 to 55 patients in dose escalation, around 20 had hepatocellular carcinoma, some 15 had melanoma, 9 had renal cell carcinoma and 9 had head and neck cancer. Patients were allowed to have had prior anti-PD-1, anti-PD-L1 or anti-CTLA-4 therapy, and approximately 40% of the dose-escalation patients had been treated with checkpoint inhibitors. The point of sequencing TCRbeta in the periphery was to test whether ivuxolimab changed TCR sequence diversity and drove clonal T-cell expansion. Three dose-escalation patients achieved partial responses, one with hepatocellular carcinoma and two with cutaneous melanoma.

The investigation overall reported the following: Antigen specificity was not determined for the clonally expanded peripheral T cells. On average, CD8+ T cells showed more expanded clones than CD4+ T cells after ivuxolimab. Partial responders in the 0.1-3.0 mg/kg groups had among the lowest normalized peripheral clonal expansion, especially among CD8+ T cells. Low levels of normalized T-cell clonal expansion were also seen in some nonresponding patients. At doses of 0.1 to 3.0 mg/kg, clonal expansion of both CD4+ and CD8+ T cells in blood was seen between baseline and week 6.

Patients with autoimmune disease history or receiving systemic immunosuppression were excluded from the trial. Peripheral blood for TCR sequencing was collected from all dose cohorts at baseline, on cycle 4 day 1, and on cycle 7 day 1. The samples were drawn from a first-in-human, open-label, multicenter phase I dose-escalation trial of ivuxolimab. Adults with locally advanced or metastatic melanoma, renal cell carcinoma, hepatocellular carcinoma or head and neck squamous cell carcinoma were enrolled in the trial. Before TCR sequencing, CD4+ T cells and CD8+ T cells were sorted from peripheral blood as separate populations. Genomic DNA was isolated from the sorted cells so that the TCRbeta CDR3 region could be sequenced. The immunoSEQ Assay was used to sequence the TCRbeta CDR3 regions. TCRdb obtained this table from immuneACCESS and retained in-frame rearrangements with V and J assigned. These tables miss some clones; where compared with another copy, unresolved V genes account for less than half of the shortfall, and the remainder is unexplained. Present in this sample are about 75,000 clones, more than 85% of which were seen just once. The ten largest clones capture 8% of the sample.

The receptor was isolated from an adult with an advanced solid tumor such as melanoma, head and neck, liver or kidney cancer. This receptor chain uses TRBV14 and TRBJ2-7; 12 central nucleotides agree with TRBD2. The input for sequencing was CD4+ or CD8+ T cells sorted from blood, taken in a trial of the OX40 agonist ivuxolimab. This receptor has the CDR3 CASSYRTSGNRYEQYF. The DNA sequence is TGTGCCAGCAGCTACCGGACTAGCGGGAATCGGTACGAGCAGTACTTC. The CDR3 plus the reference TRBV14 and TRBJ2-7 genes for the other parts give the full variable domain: EAGVTQFPSHSVIEKGQTVTLRCDPISGHDNLYWYRRVMGKEIKFLLHFVKESKQDESGMPNNRFLAERTGGTYSTLKVQPAELEDSGVYFCASSYRTSGNRYEQYFGPGTRLTVT.